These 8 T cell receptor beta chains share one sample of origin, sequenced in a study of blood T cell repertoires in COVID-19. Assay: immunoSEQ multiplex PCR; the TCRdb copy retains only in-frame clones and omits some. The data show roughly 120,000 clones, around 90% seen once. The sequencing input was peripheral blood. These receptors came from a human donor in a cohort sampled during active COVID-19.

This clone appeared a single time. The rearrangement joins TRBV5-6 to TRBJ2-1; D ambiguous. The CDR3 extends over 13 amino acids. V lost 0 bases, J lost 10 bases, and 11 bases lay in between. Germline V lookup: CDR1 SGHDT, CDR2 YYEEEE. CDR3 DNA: TGTGCCAGCAGCTTGGACACCCGACTCGAGCAGTTCTTC. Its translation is CASSLDTRLEQFF.

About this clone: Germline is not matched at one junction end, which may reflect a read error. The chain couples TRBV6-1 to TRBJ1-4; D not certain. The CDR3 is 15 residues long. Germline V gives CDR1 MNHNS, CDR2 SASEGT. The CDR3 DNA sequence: TGTGCCAGCAGCGAAGCGCCCACTGCGATTGGAAAACTGTTTTTT. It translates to CASSEAPTAIGKLFF.

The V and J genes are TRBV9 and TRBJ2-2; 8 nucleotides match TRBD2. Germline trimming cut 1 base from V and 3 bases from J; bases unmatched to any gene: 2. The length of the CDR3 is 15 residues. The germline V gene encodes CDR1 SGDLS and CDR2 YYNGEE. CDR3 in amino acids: CASSVSGSHTGELFF. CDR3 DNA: TGTGCCAGCAGCGTAAGCGGGAGCCACACCGGGGAGCTGTTTTTT.

This CDR3 is CASRPRQGAVNQPQHF. The DNA for the CDR3 is TGTGCCAGCAGACCACGACAGGGGGCCGTCAATCAGCCCCAGCATTTT. The rearrangement links TRBV28 to TRBJ1-5; 10 bases fit TRBD1. Germline values: CDR1 MDHEN, CDR2 SYDVKM. V dropped 6 bases and J dropped 3; count of bases not matched to a gene: 8. This CDR3 is 16 amino acids long.

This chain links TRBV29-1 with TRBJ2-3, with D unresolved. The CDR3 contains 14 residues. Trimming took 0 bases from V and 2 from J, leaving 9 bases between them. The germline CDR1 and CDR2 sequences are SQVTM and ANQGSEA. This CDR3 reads CSVEDRYHTDTQYF. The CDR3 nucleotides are TGCAGCGTTGAAGATCGGTACCACACAGATACGCAGTATTTT.

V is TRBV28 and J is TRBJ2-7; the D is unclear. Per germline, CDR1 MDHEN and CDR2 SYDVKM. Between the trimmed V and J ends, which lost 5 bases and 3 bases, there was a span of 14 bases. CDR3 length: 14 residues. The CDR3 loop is CASSNTDRVYEQYF. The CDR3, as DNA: TGTGCCAGCAGTAACACAGACCGAGTCTACGAGCAGTACTTC.

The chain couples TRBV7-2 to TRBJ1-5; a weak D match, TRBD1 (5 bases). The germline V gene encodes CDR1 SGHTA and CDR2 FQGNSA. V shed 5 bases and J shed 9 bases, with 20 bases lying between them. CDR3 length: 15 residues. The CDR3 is CASSPAGTLVWPQHF. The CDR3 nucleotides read TGTGCCAGCAGCCCAGCGGGGACCTTGGTCTGGCCCCAGCATTTT.

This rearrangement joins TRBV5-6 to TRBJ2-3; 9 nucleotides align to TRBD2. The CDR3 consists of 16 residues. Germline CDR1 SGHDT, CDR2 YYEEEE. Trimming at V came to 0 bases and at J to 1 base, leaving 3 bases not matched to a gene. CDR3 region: CASSLVIAGGTDTQYF. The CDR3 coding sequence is TGTGCCAGCAGCTTGGTAATAGCGGGGGGCACAGATACGCAGTATTTT. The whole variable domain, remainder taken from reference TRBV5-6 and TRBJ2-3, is DAGVTQSPTHLIKTRGQQVTLRCSPKSGHDTVSWYQQALGQGPQFIFQYYEEEERQRGNFPDRFSGHQFPNYSSELNVNALLLGDSALYLCASSLVIAGGTDTQYFGPGTRLTVL.